The clone carrying this TCR beta chain was seen more than once but under ten times. From the 5' RACE reads, TCRdb called clonotypes with MiXCR, one entry per CDR3 protein. The sample has nearly 110,000 distinct CDR3 sequences; 15% to 20% are singletons. The CDR3 extends over 17 amino acids. Germline CDR1 is SGHTA and CDR2 is FQGNSA. V shed 4 bases, J shed 2 bases, and the junction held 8 bases outside the gene matches. The data belong to a study of T-cell memory formation after mild COVID-19. The specimen was PBMCs or a T cell subset sorted from them (not recorded which). The source is an adult woman who had mild COVID-19 (a few samples of this study predate the infection). Cell type and time point are not known. The V and J genes are TRBV7-2 and TRBJ2-3; 11 nucleotides match TRBD2. The CDR3 sequence is CASSSDGLAGHTDTQYF. The CDR3 DNA sequence: TGTGCCAGCAGCTCCGACGGACTAGCGGGCCACACAGATACGCAGTATTTT.